Sequencing of this T cell receptor (beta chain) was carried out in a study of blood T cells in healthy people across ages (dated by TCRdb to between 2014 and 2017). For the study in its entirety: In model experiments, template switching captured roughly one uniquely barcoded TCR beta cDNA molecule for every two T cells. The donors were split into four age groups: young (average around 16 years), middle-aged (about 40), aged (more than 55) and long-lived (over 75). Two additional independent replicas of 1 million unique cDNA reads from the same blood draw were analyzed for two donors (one aged 18 to 30 and one aged 80 or older). Using deep sequencing normalized with unique cDNA molecular identifiers, the study measured how TCR beta repertoire diversity changes with age. To avoid experimental bias, donors of different ages were distributed randomly across sequencing lanes.

Libraries came from 5' RACE. TCRdb lists the instrument as Illumina HiSeq 2500. The second PCR ran for about 7 to 11 cycles and used a J-beta primer mix along with a sample-barcoded 5' primer. Each TCR beta cDNA molecule received a unique molecular identifier from a template-switch 5' adaptor carrying 12 random nucleotides. Each sample yielded at least 2.5 million CDR3-containing paired-end reads. First-strand cDNA was synthesized from all RNA with the Mint cDNA synthesis kit, primed by a TRBC-specific oligonucleotide. All cDNA was treated with uracil-DNA glycosylase and then went through a first 18-cycle PCR with the universal primers M1SS and BC2_uni_R. The study's processing was this. For normalization, 1 million high-quality reads, each with a distinct molecular identifier, were randomly selected from each sample. Reads sharing molecular identifiers were discarded rather than binned into consensus sequences. MiTCR, set to a Q25 quality threshold and the strictest error-elimination algorithm, was used for CDR3 identification, clonotype clustering and error correction. A nonparametric unseen species model with Euler transformation was used to estimate lower-bound total TCR beta diversity. TCRdb took the public reads, trimmed them with fastp at Q25, ran MiXCR for clone calling and kept in-frame beta chains. A single entry per CDR3 protein holds the most common genes and DNA from its merged rows. TCRdb's processing, not the authors', yielded these V and J calls. In this sample the table shows roughly 830,000 distinct CDR3 sequences, about 62% of which occur a single time. Jointly, the top ten make up 25% to 35% of the sample.

Here is what the overall study found, with its caveats: Conclusive comparison of naive and antigen-experienced compartments was prevented by the profiling of bulk unsorted PBMCs. The long-lived group showed more naive CD4+ T cells, fewer expanded clones and increased TCR diversity than the aged group, suggesting age selection. The percentage of naive T cells measured by flow cytometry correlated strongly with observed TCR beta diversity. Observed TCR beta diversity per million T cells fell roughly linearly with age, and a significant reduction was already apparent by age roughly 40. Total diversity estimates from one million sequenced T cells were considered lower bounds and underestimates. Because donor CMV infection status was unknown, age-related changes in expanded clonotypes were potentially confounded.

The roughly 37 donors, aged 6 to 90 years, were systemically healthy Caucasian individuals from Russia. Ten milliliters of peripheral blood were drawn from each donor into EDTA-treated Vacutainer tubes. Ficoll-Paque density-gradient centrifugation was used to isolate PBMCs, with at least 7 million per sample. Total RNA, at least 6 micrograms per sample, was extracted from PBMCs with Trizol reagent. The percentages of naive CD45RAhigh/CD27high T cells were determined by flow cytometry on a PBMC aliquot from every donor. CDR1 and CDR2 are drawn from the germline V gene: SGDLS, YYNGEE. The CDR3 starts with the cysteine, ends with the phenylalanine, and has 17 residues. Here the CDR3 DNA is all that survives: 51 bases in frame from base 1. Notes on this clonotype: Its antigen is currently not known. Per-base quality was not reported, and no clone a single base away is much larger than it.

Recombination connected TRBV9 to TRBJ2-1, with TRBD1 matching 8 junction bases. The end of the DNA is better explained by TRBJ2-7, so the J call may be wrong. This TCR was sampled from a man aged 30 to 39 in good health. Sample: blood. CDR3 protein: CASSPRTGLTPYSEQYF. DNA sequence: TGTGCCAGCAGCCCTAGGACAGGGCTCACCCCATATAGCGAGCAGTACTTC.